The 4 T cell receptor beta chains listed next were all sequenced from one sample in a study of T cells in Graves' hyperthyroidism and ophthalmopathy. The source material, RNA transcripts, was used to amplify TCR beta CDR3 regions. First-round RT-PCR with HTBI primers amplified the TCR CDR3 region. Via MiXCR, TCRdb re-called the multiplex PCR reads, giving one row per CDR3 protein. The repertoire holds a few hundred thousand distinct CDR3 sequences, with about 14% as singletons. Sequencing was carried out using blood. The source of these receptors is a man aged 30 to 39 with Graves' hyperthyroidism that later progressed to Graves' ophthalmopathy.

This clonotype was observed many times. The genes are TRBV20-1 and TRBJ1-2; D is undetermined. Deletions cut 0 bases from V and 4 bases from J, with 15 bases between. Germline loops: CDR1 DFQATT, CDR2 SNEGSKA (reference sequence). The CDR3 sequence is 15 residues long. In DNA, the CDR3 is TGCAGTGCTAGAGAGCCGAGGGAGGGTGGCTATGGCTACACCTTC. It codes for CSAREPREGGYGYTF.

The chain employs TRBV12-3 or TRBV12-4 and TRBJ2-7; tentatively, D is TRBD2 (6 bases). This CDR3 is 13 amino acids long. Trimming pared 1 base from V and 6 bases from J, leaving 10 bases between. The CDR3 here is CASSLGGDAEQYF. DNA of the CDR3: TGTGCCAGCAGTTTAGGGGGGGATGCCGAGCAGTACTTC.

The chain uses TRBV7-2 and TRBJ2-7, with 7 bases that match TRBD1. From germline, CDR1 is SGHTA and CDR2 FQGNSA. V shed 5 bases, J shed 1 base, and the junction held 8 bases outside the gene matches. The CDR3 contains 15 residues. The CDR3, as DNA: TGTGCCAGCAGCCCTACGACAGGGAGTTCCTACGAGCAGTACTTC. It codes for CASSPTTGSSYEQYF.

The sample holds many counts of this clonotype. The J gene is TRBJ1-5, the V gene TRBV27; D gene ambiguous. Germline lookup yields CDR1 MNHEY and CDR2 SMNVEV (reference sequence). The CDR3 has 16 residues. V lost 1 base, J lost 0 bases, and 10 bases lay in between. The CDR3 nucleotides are TGTGCCAGCAGTTTATACACACCCTATAGCAATCAGCCCCAGCATTTT. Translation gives CASSLYTPYSNQPQHF.